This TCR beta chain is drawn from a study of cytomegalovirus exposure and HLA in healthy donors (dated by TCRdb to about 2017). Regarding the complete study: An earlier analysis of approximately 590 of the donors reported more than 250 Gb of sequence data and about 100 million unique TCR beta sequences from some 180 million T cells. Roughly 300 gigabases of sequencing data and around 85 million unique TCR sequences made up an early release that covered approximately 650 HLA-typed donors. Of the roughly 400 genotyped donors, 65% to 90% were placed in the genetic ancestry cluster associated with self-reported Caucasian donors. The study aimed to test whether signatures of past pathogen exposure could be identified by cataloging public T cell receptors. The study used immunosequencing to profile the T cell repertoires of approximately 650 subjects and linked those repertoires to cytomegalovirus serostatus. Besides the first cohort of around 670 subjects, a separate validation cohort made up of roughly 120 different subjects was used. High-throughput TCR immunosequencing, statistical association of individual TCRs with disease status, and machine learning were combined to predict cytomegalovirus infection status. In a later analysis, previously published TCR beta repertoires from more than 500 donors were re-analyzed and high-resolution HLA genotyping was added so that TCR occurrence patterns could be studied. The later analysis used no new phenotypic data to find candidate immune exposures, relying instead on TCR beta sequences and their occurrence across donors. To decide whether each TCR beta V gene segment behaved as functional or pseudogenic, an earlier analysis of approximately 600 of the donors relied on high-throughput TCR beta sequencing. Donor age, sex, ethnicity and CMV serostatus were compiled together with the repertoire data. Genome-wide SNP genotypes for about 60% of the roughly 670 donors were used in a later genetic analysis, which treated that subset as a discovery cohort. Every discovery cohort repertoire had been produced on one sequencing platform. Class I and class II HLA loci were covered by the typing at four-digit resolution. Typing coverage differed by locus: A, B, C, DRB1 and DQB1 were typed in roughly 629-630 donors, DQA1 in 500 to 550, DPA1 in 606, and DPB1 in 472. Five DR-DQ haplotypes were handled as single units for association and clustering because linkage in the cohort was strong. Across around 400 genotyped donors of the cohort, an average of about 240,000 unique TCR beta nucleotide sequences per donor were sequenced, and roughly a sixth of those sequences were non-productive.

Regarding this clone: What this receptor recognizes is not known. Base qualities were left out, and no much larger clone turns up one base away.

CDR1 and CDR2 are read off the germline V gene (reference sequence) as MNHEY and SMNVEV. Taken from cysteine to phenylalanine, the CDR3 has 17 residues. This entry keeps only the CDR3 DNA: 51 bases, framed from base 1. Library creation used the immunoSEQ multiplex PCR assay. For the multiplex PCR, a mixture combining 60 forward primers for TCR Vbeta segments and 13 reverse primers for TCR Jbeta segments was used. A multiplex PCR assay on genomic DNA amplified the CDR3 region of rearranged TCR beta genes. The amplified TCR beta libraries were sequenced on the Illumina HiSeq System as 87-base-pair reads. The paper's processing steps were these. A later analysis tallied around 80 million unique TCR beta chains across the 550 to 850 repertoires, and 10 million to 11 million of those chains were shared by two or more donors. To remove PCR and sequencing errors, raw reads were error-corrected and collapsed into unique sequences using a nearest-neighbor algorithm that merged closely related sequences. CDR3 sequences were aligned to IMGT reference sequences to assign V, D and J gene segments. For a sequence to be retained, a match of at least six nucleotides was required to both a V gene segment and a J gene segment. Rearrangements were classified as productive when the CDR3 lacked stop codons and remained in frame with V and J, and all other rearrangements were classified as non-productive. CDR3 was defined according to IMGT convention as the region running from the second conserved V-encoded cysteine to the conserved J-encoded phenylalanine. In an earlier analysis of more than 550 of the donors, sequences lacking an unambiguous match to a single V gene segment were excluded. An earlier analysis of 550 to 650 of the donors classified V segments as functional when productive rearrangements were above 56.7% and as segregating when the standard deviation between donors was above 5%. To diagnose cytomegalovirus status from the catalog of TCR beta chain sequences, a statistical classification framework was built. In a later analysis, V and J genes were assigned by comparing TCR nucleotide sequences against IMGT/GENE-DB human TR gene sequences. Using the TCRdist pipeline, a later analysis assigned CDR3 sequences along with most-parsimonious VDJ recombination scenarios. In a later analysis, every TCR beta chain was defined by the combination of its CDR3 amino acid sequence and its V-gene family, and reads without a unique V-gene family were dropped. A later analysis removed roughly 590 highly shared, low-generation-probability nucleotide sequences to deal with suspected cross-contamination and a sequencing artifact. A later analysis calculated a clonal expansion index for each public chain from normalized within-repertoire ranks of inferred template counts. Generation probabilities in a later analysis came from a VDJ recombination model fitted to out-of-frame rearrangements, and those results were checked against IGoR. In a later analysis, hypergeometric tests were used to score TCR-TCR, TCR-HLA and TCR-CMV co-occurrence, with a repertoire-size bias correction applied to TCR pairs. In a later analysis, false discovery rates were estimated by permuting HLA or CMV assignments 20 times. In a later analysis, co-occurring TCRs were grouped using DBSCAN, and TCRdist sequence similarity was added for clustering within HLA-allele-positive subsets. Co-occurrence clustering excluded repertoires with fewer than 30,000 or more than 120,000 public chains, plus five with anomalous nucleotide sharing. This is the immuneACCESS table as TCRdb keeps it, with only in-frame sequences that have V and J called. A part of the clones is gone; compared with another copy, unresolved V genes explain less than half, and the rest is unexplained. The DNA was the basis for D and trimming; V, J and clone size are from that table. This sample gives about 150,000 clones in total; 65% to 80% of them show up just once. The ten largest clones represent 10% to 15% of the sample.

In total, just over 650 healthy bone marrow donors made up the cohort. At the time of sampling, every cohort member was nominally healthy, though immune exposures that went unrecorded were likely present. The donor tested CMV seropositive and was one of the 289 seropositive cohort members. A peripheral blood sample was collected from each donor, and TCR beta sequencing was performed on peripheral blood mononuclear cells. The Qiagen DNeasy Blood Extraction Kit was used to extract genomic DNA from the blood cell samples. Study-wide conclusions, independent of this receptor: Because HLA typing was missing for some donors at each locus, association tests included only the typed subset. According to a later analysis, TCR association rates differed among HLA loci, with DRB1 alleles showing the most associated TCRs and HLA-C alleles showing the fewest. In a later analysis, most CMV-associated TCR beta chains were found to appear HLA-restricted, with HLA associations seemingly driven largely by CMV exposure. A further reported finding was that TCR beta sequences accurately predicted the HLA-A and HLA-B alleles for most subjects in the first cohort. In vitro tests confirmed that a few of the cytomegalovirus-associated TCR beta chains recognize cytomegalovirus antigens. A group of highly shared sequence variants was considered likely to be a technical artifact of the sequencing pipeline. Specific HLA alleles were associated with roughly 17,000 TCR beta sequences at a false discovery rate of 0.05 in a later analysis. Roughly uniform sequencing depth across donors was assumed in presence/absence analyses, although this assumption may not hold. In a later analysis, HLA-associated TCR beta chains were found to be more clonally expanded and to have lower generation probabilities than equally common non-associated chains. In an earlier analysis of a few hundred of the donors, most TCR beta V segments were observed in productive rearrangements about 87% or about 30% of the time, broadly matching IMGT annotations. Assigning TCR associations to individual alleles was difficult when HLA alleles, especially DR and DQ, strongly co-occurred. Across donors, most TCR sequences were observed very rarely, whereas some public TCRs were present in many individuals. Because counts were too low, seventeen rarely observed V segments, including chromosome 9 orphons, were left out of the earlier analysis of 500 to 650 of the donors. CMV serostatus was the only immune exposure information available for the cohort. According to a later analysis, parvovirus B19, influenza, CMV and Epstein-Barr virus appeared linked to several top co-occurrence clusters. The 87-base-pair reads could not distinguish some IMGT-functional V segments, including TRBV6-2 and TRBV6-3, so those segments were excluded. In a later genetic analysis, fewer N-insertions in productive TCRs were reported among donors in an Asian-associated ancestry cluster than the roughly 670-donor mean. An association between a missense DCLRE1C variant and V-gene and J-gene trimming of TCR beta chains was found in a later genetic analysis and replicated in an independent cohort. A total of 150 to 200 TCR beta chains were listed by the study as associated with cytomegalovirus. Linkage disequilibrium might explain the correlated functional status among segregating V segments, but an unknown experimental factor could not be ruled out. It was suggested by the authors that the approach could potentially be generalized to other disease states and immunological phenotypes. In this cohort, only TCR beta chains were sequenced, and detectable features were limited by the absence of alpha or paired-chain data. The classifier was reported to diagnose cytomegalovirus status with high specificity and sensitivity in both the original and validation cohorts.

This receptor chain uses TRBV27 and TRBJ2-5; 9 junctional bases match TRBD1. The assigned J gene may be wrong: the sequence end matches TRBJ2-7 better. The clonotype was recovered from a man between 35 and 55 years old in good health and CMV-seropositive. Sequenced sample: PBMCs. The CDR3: CASSLLGRDRVEGEQYF. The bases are TGTGCCAGCAGTTTACTTGGCCGGGACAGGGTTGAGGGCGAGCAGTACTTC.